The rows below give T cell receptor beta chains drawn from one sample of a study of regulatory T cells in long-lasting Graves disease. Each CDR3 protein gets one entry after TCRdb re-called the multiplex PCR reads with MiXCR. The repertoire holds roughly 500,000 distinct CDR3 sequences, with about 13% as singletons. The sample was also reused in another study, on T cells in Graves' hyperthyroidism and ophthalmopathy.

The sample here was peripheral blood mononuclear cells (PBMCs), taken at new diagnosis, from a patient treated with antithyroid drugs. These receptors all stem from a man aged 25-45 years with Graves disease. The CDR3 runs from the conserved cysteine through the conserved F or W. A D gene is named only where the DNA matches it firmly. Clone size is shown for a subset of rows, as once, few, many or a class of expanded clone.

d_gene	v_gene	j_gene	abundance	CDR3nt	CDR3aa
NA	TRBV30	TRBJ1-4	NA	TGTGCCTGGAGTCACGAGGCCCCGGTTTCTGAAAAACTGTTTTTT	CAWSHEAPVSEKLFF
NA	TRBV12-3/TRBV12-4	TRBJ2-5	many	TGTGCCAGCAGTTTCGGCTTACAGTCCTTAGAGACCCAGTACTTC	CASSFGLQSLETQYF
TRBD2	TRBV24-1	TRBJ2-1	many	TGTGCCACCAGTCAGGGACTAGCCTATCATGATGAGCAGTTCTTC	CATSQGLAYHDEQFF
NA	TRBV15	TRBJ2-5	many	TGTGCCACCAGCAGAGATCGGGGCGGGGTGGGGGAGACCCAGTACTTC	CATSRDRGGVGETQYF
NA	TRBV12-3/TRBV12-4	TRBJ2-3	many	TGTGCCAGCAGCCCAGTGTCACCGGGGGGCACAGATACGCAGTATTTT	CASSPVSPGGTDTQYF
TRBD2	TRBV20-1	TRBJ2-3	NA	TGCAGTGCTAGAGTCGCAAAGGGACTAGCGGGAGTTGCTAAAGATACGCAGTATTTT	CSARVAKGLAGVAKDTQYF
TRBD2	TRBV7-9	TRBJ2-1	few	TGTGCCAGCATTCCCGAAGAAGGGATAGCGGGAGAGCGAGAGCAGTTCTTC	CASIPEEGIAGEREQFF
NA	TRBV6-5	TRBJ2-7	NA	TGTGCCAGCAGTTCCGGGACAAATCGCTACGAGCAGTACTTC	CASSSGTNRYEQYF
TRBD2	TRBV20-1	TRBJ2-7	NA	TGCAGTCAGAGCGGGAGTGCCTCCTACGAGCAGTACTTC	CSQSGSASYEQYF
NA	TRBV30	TRBJ1-5	many	TGTGCCTGGAGTATCCAGGACAATCAGCCCCAGCATTTT	CAWSIQDNQPQHF
NA	TRBV5-1	TRBJ1-2	NA	TGCGCCAGCAGCTTCTTGGGGCCTCCCACGGATGGCTACACCTTC	CASSFLGPPTDGYTF
NA	TRBV20-1	TRBJ1-5	many	TGCAGTGCTAGAATCCCTCTAGGCCCTTCTGGCAATCAGCCCCAGCATTTT	CSARIPLGPSGNQPQHF
NA	TRBV6-6	TRBJ2-3	many	TGTGCCAGCAGTTACTCGAGTGTAGGCGCTAGCCGCACAGATACGCAGTATTTT	CASSYSSVGASRTDTQYF
TRBD2	TRBV11-3	TRBJ2-1	many	TGTGCCAGCGGTGGCGGGAGCAGGAATGAGCAGTTCTTC	CASGGGSRNEQFF
NA	TRBV29-1	TRBJ2-3	many	TGCAGCGCCCAGGGGGGAGATACGCAGTATTTT	CSAQGGDTQYF
NA	TRBV28	TRBJ1-5	many	TGTGCCAGCAGGATCGGAGGGGTGAGCAATCAGCCCCAGCATTTT	CASRIGGVSNQPQHF
TRBD2	TRBV5-4	TRBJ2-7	few	TGTGCCAGCAGCATTAGCGGGCTGAGCTACGAGCAGTACTTC	CASSISGLSYEQYF
NA	TRBV25-1	TRBJ2-5	many	TGTGCCAGCAGTGACAGGGGAGAAGAGACCCAGTACTTC	CASSDRGEETQYF
NA	TRBV19	TRBJ1-5	few	TGTGCCAGTAGCCCCCACGCAGGCTATAGCAATCAGCCCCAGCATTTT	CASSPHAGYSNQPQHF
NA	TRBV5-4	TRBJ1-2	few	TGTGCCAGCAGTCGCGGACAGCCTGGCCCCTATGGCTACACCTTC	CASSRGQPGPYGYTF
NA	TRBV19	TRBJ1-6	NA	TGTGCCAGTAGTGCGGAGGTGACAGAAAATTCACCCCTCCACTTT	CASSAEVTENSPLHF
TRBD1	TRBV6-2/TRBV6-3	TRBJ2-7	many	TGTGCCAGCAGTTACCAGGGACAGGGGTACGAGCAGTACTTC	CASSYQGQGYEQYF
TRBD1	TRBV7-2	TRBJ2-4	many	TGTGCCAGCAGCTTAGCGGGGACAGATTTGGACATTCAGTACTTC	CASSLAGTDLDIQYF
NA	TRBV24-1	TRBJ2-7	many	TGTGCCACCAGTGATCGGACGGCTAGCTCCTACGAGCAGTACTTC	CATSDRTASSYEQYF
NA	TRBV20-1	TRBJ2-2	NA	TGCAGTGCTACCAGCAACACCGGGGAGCTGTTTTTT	CSATSNTGELFF
NA	TRBV24-1	TRBJ2-3	NA	TGTGCCACCAGTGATATAACGGCCGAGAACACAGATACGCAGTATTTT	CATSDITAENTDTQYF
NA	TRBV24-1	TRBJ2-5	many	TGTGCCACCAGCCAGACCGAAGAGACCCAGTACTTC	CATSQTEETQYF
TRBD2	TRBV3-1	TRBJ2-1	many	TGTGCCAGCAGCCCGACGACAGCGGGACTCTACAATGAGCAGTTCTTC	CASSPTTAGLYNEQFF
TRBD2	TRBV20-1	TRBJ2-3	many	TGCAGTCCCAGGCTAGCGGGAAACACAGATACGCAGTATTTT	CSPRLAGNTDTQYF
NA	TRBV29-1	TRBJ1-2	many	TGCAGCGTTGGGGATCTGGCACCCCGCTATGGCTACACCTTC	CSVGDLAPRYGYTF
NA	TRBV6-1	TRBJ1-5	many	TGTGCCAGCAGTGTCGGCGACAATCAGCCCCAGCATTTT	CASSVGDNQPQHF
NA	TRBV27	TRBJ1-1	NA	TGTGCCAGCAGTCCATCATCCGGGAGTGAAGCTTTCTTT	CASSPSSGSEAFF
TRBD2	TRBV2	TRBJ2-2	many	TGTGCCATCGGGAGACGGACTAGTTTTTCCGGGGAGCTGTTTTTT	CAIGRRTSFSGELFF
NA	TRBV24-1	TRBJ2-1	many	TGTGCCACCAGTGATTTGTTGGGGACCGCCAATGAGCAGTTCTTC	CATSDLLGTANEQFF